This T cell receptor (beta chain) is drawn from a study of breast tumors, draining lymph nodes, adjacent tissues. This clonotype was seen at least ten times. Its antigen is undetermined. In TCRdb, the multiplex PCR reads were re-called with MiXCR into one record per CDR3 protein. The sample includes some 14,000 distinct CDR3 sequences, around 50% seen only once; the top ten take 30%. The study's findings and limits: Luminal-like breast cancer showed significantly higher tumor–nontumor repertoire similarity than basal-like. Tumors had less TCR diversity than lymph nodes, more than nontumor tissue.

Germline CDR1 and CDR2: PRHDT and FYEKMQ (reference sequence). This CDR3 contains 13 residues. V was pared by 8 bases and J by 6 bases, with 14 bases between. The chain recombines TRBV13 with TRBJ2-1; D is possibly TRBD2 (6 bases). The TCR comes from a female donor with breast cancer. Some clones in this sample may be carry-over from other donors' samples. Input material: tumor-adjacent breast tissue. CDR3 DNA sequence: TGTGCCAGCGACATGGGAGGTAGCAATGAGCAGTTCTTC. Translated, it gives CASDMGGSNEQFF.